A single sample is the source of the 18 T cell receptor beta chains below, sequenced in a study of blood T cell repertoires in COVID-19. Clones were sequenced by immunoSEQ multiplex PCR, and TCRdb holds only the in-frame ones, with some missing. The sample lists approximately 200,000 clones, approximately 88% seen once, with about 3.9% in the top ten. Sequenced: peripheral blood. The receptors originated from a woman aged 25 to 39 with acute or convalescent COVID-19.

The chain carries TRBV18 and TRBJ1-3; D gene unclear. CDR1 is KGHSH, CDR2 LQKENI, per germline. This CDR3 spans 13 amino acids. V was trimmed by 8 bases and J by 0 bases, leaving 8 bases between them. In DNA form, the CDR3 reads TGTGCCAGCGCGGTGTCCTCTGGAAACACCATATATTTT. This codes for CASAVSSGNTIYF.

The chain joins TRBV5-5 to TRBJ2-7; tentatively, D is TRBD1 (6 bases). Germline V CDR1 and CDR2: SGHKS, YYEKEE (reference sequence). The V gene lost 3 bases and the J gene lost 2 bases, with 9 bases spanning the gap. The CDR3 runs to 13 residues. The CDR3 sequence is CASSWDMAYEQYF. The CDR3 region has the DNA TGTGCCAGCAGCTGGGACATGGCCTACGAGCAGTACTTC.

This clone occurred a few times. V gene TRBV28 combines with J gene TRBJ2-1; 14 bases map to TRBD2. The V and J ends lost 6 bases and 15 bases, in that order; junction bases with no gene match: 10. The CDR3 covers 14 residues. CDR1 and CDR2 from the germline V gene are MDHEN and SYDVKM. CDR3 sequence: CASSLPGTSGSRFF. Written as DNA, the CDR3 is TGTGCCAGCAGCTTACCCGGGACTAGCGGGAGCCGGTTCTTC.

The rearrangement uses TRBV28 and TRBJ2-7; 7 nucleotides line up with TRBD1. The CDR3 runs 13 residues. Germline V gene data show CDR1 as MDHEN and CDR2 as SYDVKM. The V gene end was trimmed by 6 bases and the J gene end by 0 bases; junction bases not matched to a gene: 2. CDR3 residues: CASRQGNSYEQYF. In DNA form, the CDR3 reads TGTGCCAGCAGACAGGGGAACTCCTACGAGCAGTACTTC. Full variable domain (missing parts from reference TRBV28 and TRBJ2-7): DVKVTQSSRYLVKRTGEKVFLECVQDMDHENMFWYRQDPGLGLRLIYFSYDVKMKEKGDIPEGYSVSREKKERFSLILESASTNQTSMYLCASRQGNSYEQYFGPGTRLTVT.

This chain connects TRBV5-1 to TRBJ2-1; tentative D call: TRBD1 (6 bases). Trimming took 2 bases from V and 8 from J, leaving 14 bases between them. The CDR3 sequence is 14 residues long. CDR1 is SGHRS, CDR2 YFSETQ, per germline. The CDR3 loop is CASSFGQLGDEQFF. The CDR3, as DNA: TGCGCCAGCAGCTTTGGACAGCTGGGTGATGAGCAGTTCTTC.

The rearrangement joins TRBV7-8 to TRBJ2-5; 9 bases line up with TRBD1. CDR1 SGHVS and CDR2 FQNEAQ come from the germline V gene. The CDR3 extends over 16 amino acids. V dropped 1 base and J dropped 4; count of bases not matched to a gene: 7. CDR3 DNA sequence: TGTGCCAGCAGCTTAGTAGGTCGGACAGGGGCAGAGACCCAGTACTTC. This gives the protein CASSLVGRTGAETQYF.

J is TRBJ2-3 and V is TRBV19, with 10 nucleotides matching TRBD2. Germline values: CDR1 LNHDA, CDR2 SQIVND (reference sequence). The CDR3 length is 17 residues. J lost 5 bases, V lost 3 bases, and 11 bases had no gene match. CDR3: CASSIPFASGSGDTQYF. For the CDR3, the DNA is TGTGCCAGTAGTATCCCCTTCGCTAGCGGGAGTGGAGATACGCAGTATTTT.

The rearrangement uses TRBV11-1 and TRBJ2-2, with D possibly being TRBD1 (5 bases). In germline, CDR1 is SGHAT, CDR2 FQDESV (reference sequence). The CDR3 extends over 13 amino acids. V lost 6 bases, J lost 4 bases, and 9 bases lay in between. This CDR3 is CASRQGSTGELFF. CDR3 bases: TGTGCCAGCAGGCAGGGTTCCACCGGGGAGCTGTTTTTT.

The CDR3 protein is CASRQGGNYGYTF. The CDR3 DNA follows: TGTGCCAGCAGACAGGGTGGTAACTATGGCTACACCTTC. J is TRBJ1-2 and V is TRBV3-1 (or the pseudogene TRBV3-2); D might be TRBD1 (6 bases). The CDR3 length is 13 residues. Germline-derived CDR1 and CDR2 are LGHDT and YNNKEL (reference sequence). Trimming cost V 6 bases and J 1 base, with 9 bases left between them.

This clone has only one observation. The V gene is TRBV7-9, the J gene TRBJ2-7; 7 bases line up with TRBD2. The CDR3 runs 15 residues. Unmatched junction bases numbered 6, after V lost 2 bases and J lost 2 bases. Looked up from germline, CDR1 is SEHNR and CDR2 is FQNEAQ (reference sequence). The CDR3 protein is CASSLQGGKTYEQYF. Written as DNA, the CDR3 is TGTGCCAGCAGCTTACAGGGAGGGAAAACCTACGAGCAGTACTTC.

The chain employs TRBV28 and TRBJ2-7; 7 bases fit TRBD2. This CDR3 spans 12 amino acids. After removal of 8 bases from V and 2 bases from J, the junction contained 3 bases not matched to a gene. CDR1 and CDR2 from the germline V gene are MDHEN and SYDVKM. The CDR3 region is CASGGGAYEQYF. CDR3 bases: TGTGCCAGCGGGGGGGGAGCCTACGAGCAGTACTTC.

The chain has TRBV19 and TRBJ2-1; D uncertain. The V and J ends lost 3 bases and 8 bases respectively, with 11 bases between them. Germline CDR1 is LNHDA and CDR2 is SQIVND (reference sequence). This CDR3 is 13 amino acids long. The CDR3 here is CASSIWVRDEQFF. CDR3 in DNA: TGTGCCAGTAGTATTTGGGTTCGGGATGAGCAGTTCTTC.

V is TRBV2 and J is TRBJ2-7; D unclear. Germline CDR1 reads SNHLY; CDR2 reads FYNNEI. The length of the CDR3 is 14 residues. Trimming left V 6 bases short and J 0 bases short, with 12 bases between. CDR3 DNA sequence: TGTGCCAGCAGCCGAGGTACGAACTCCTACGAGCAGTACTTC. This sequence encodes CASSRGTNSYEQYF.

The genes are TRBV15 and TRBJ2-7; D is undetermined. The V end lost 3 bases, the J end lost 8 bases, and 11 bases lay between the germline ends. The length of the CDR3 is 12 residues. Germline V lookup: CDR1 LNHNV, CDR2 YYDKDF (reference sequence). The CDR3 region has the DNA TGTGCCACCAGCAGTCCTCGGAGCAAGCAGTACTTC. The encoded protein is CATSSPRSKQYF.

This sequence joins TRBV11-2 and TRBJ2-7, with 12 positions matching TRBD1. Trimming at V came to 7 bases and at J to 7 bases, leaving 14 bases not matched to a gene. Germline loops: CDR1 SGHAT, CDR2 FQNNGV. The CDR3 contains 16 residues. The CDR3, as DNA: TGTGCCAGCAAAATGGGTCGCGGGACAGGGGGCGGTGAGCAGTACTTC. Amino acid sequence: CASKMGRGTGGGEQYF. The full variable domain, completed using reference TRBV11-2 and TRBJ2-7, is EAGVAQSPRYKIIEKRQSVAFWCNPISGHATLYWYQQILGQGPKLLIQFQNNGVVDDSQLPKDRFSAERLKGVDSTLKIQPAKLEDSAVYLCASKMGRGTGGGEQYFGPGTRLTVT.

This chain links TRBV28 with TRBJ2-1; 9 bases match TRBD1. V trimming: 5 bases; J trimming: 8 bases; junction bases outside the gene matches: 7. CDR1 MDHEN and CDR2 SYDVKM come from the germline V gene. This CDR3 has 14 amino acids. In DNA form, the CDR3 reads TGTGCCAGCAGTCCCCGGGACAGGGCCGATGAGCAGTTCTTC. This gives the protein CASSPRDRADEQFF. The full variable domain, with the rest looked up from reference TRBV28 and TRBJ2-1, is DVKVTQSSRYLVKRTGEKVFLECVQDMDHENMFWYRQDPGLGLRLIYFSYDVKMKEKGDIPEGYSVSREKKERFSLILESASTNQTSMYLCASSPRDRADEQFFGPGTRLTVL.

The chain joins TRBV7-8 to TRBJ2-1; no firm D call. Trimming took off 4 bases at V and 0 bases at J, with 4 bases between the two ends. Germline V gene sequence: CDR1 SGHVS, CDR2 FQNEAQ. The CDR3 is 13 residues long. CDR3 loop: CASSWSSYNEQFF. CDR3 nucleotides: TGTGCCAGCAGCTGGAGCTCCTACAATGAGCAGTTCTTC.

The table lists this clone with a few counts. The chain has TRBV12-3 or TRBV12-4 and TRBJ1-1; D is unresolved. This CDR3 has 13 amino acids. Trimming cost V 6 bases and J 1 base, with 9 bases left between them. Written as DNA, the CDR3 is TGTGCCAGCAGCCTCGTCGGGAACACTGAAGCTTTCTTT. Its protein product is CASSLVGNTEAFF.